A single TCR beta chain is shown here with its context. Its antigen is not known. Trimming took 6 bases from V and 5 from J; bases not matched to a gene: 8. CDR1 MNHEY and CDR2 SMNVEV come from the germline V gene (reference sequence). The CDR3 consists of 14 residues. The sample originates from a study of cytomegalovirus exposure and HLA in healthy donors. Both 60 Vbeta primers and 13 Jbeta primers went into the PCR. The method was immunoSEQ multiplex PCR; TCRdb's version includes in-frame clones alone and lacks a portion of them. The sample consists of fewer than 150,000 clones, roughly three quarters of them appearing once. Study-wide points: A later analysis found TCR association rates differed by HLA locus, highest for DRB1 and lowest for HLA-C. Presence/absence analyses assumed roughly uniform sequencing depth across donors, which may not hold.

The chain carries TRBV27 and TRBJ2-5, with 8 bases identical to TRBD2. Sequencing used PBMCs. This receptor was taken from a man younger than 45 in good health and CMV-seronegative. The CDR3 sequence: CASSPRSGSETQYF. In nucleotides, the CDR3 is TGTGCCAGCAGCCCCAGGAGCGGGAGTGAGACCCAGTACTTC.